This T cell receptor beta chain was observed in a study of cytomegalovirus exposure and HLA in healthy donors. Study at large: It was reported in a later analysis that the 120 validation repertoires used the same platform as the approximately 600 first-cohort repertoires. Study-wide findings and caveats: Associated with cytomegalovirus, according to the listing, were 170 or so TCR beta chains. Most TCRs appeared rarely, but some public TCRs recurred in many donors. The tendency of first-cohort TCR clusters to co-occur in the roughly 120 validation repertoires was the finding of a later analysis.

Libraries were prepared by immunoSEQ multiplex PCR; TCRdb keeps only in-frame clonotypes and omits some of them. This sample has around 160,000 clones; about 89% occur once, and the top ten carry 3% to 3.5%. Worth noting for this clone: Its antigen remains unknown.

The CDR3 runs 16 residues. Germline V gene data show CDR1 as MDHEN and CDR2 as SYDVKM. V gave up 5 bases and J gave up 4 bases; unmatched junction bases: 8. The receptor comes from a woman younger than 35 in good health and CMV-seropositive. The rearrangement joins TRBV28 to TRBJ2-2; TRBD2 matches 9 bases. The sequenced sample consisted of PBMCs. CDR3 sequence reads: CASSGRGLATTGELFF. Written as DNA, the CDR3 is TGTGCCAGCAGTGGGAGAGGACTAGCGACCACCGGGGAGCTGTTTTTT.